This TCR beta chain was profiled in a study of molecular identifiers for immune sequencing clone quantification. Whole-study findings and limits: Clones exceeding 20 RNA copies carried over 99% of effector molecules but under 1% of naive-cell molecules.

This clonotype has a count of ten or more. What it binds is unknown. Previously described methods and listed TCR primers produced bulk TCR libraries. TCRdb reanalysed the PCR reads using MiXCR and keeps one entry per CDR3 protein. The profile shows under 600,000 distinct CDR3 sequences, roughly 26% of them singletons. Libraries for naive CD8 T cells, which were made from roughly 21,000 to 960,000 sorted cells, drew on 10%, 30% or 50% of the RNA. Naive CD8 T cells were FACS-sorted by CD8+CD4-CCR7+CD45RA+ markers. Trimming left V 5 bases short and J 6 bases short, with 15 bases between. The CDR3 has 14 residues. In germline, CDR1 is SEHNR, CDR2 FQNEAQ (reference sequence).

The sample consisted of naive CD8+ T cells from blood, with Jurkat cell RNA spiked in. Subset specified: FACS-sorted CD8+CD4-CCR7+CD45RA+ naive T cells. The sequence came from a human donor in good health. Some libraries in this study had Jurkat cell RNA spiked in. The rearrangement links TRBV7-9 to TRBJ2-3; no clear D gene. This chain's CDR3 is CASSHPLLPDTQYF. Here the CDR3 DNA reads TGTGCCAGCAGCCATCCCCTTTTGCCTGATACGCAGTATTTT.